What follows are 3 T cell receptor beta chains derived from one specimen sequenced in a study of T cell responses to AZD1222 COVID-19 vaccine. Repertoires were generated with immunoSEQ multiplex PCR, while TCRdb's copy carries only in-frame clones and drops some. The sample lists roughly 76,000 clones; roughly 85% were seen once. Material: peripheral blood, obtained on day 0 of AZD1222 vaccination. All receptors come from an adult in good health.

Written as DNA, the CDR3 is TGTGCCAGCCAACTGAGGTCGAGCTCCTACAATGAGCAGTTCTTC. The encoded protein is CASQLRSSSYNEQFF. The V and J genes are TRBV27 and TRBJ2-1; no reliable D call. CDR3 size: 15 residues. V was pared by 8 bases and J by 0 bases, with 14 bases between. Germline V gene data show CDR1 as MNHEY and CDR2 as SMNVEV (reference sequence).

The chain links TRBV9 to TRBJ1-1; D may be TRBD1 (5 bases). CDR1 is SGDLS and CDR2 is YYNGEE in the germline V gene. The CDR3 is 15 amino acids. The V gene lost 4 bases and the J gene lost 1 base, with 14 bases spanning the gap. The CDR3 protein is CASSREPQGNTEAFF. CDR3 coding DNA: TGTGCCAGCAGCAGAGAGCCTCAGGGGAACACTGAAGCTTTCTTT.

The genes are TRBV5-6 and TRBJ2-7; 8 bases are shared with TRBD2. CDR1 and CDR2 from the germline V gene are SGHDT and YYEEEE. The V gene end was trimmed by 4 bases and the J gene end by 2 bases; junction bases not matched to a gene: 5. The CDR3 covers 14 residues. The CDR3 bases are TGTGCCAGCAGCCATCTAGCGGGCCCCTACGAGCAGTACTTC. Translated, it gives CASSHLAGPYEQYF.